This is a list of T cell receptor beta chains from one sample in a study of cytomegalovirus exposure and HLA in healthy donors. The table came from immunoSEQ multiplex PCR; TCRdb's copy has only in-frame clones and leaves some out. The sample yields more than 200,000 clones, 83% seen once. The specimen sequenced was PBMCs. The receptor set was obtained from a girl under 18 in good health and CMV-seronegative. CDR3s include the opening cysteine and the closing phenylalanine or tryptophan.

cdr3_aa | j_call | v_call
CASSVEGQGITEAFF | TRBJ1-1 | TRBV9
CASSPQSSGANVLTF | TRBJ2-6 | TRBV5-1
CAWSRDRGRAEAFF | TRBJ1-1 | TRBV30
CASSLMRDTEAFF | TRBJ1-1 | TRBV6-5
CASTDRQGGTEQFF | TRBJ2-1 | TRBV6-5
CASSRPGQYLYEQYF | TRBJ2-7 | TRBV28
CASRAAGGNQPQHF | TRBJ1-5 | TRBV7-9
CASSAGLPRPEAFF | TRBJ1-1 | TRBV28
CASSLLTAGNTIYF | TRBJ1-3 | TRBV28
CASSYGGPEQYF | TRBJ2-7 | TRBV6-6
CASSGAGRGDPNEQFF | TRBJ2-1 | TRBV9
CASSPTGMVYNEQFF | TRBJ2-1 | TRBV5-6
CASSVPGQHMNTEAFF | TRBJ1-1 | TRBV10-2
CSVDRGYEQYF | TRBJ2-7 | TRBV29-1
CASSSRAVLAKNIQYF | TRBJ2-4 | TRBV6-5
CATSRAAGGIHEQYF | TRBJ2-7 | TRBV15
CASLDWRLNTEAFF | TRBJ1-1 | TRBV19
CASSLMHRSNRAEAFF | TRBJ1-1 | TRBV28
CASSGTGMTSVAFF | TRBJ1-1 | TRBV5-1
CASSLARSSGETQYF | TRBJ2-5 | TRBV5-1
CASSLAGGPNNEQFF | TRBJ2-1 | TRBV9
CASRRSGTYEQYF | TRBJ2-7 | TRBV6-5
CASSFISGSYNEQFF | TRBJ2-1 | TRBV7-3
CASSPPNFEDGYTF | TRBJ1-2 | TRBV18
CASSSVTGTNTEAFF | TRBJ1-1 | TRBV5-1
CASSPTGRGNIQYF | TRBJ2-4 | TRBV28
CASSMGLAVLYEQYF | TRBJ2-7 | TRBV9
CASSPHPYEQYF | - | TRBV28
CASSDNSGANVLTF | TRBJ2-6 | TRBV6-1
CASSEQGARTDTQYF | TRBJ2-3 | TRBV6-1
CAWLGGGRGTEAFF | TRBJ1-1 | TRBV30
CATSTPGLAVYNEQFF | TRBJ2-1 | TRBV15
CASSVASGSSYEQYF | TRBJ2-7 | TRBV10-2
CASDGGRGLQETQYF | TRBJ2-5 | TRBV28
CASRTGGGYNEQFF | TRBJ2-1 | TRBV6-5
CASSRTGGREWTEAFF | TRBJ1-1 | TRBV7-9
CAWTTVLVYGYTF | TRBJ1-2 | TRBV30
CASSEWGQENTEAFF | TRBJ1-1 | TRBV25-1
CASSSRTSLNEQFF | TRBJ2-1 | TRBV11-3
CASSYPRTGTYEQYF | - | TRBV6-5
CASSEHGSGANVLTF | TRBJ2-6 | TRBV6-1
CASSLAPGIYGYTF | TRBJ1-2 | TRBV7-9
CASSRKNGQYYGYTF | TRBJ1-2 | TRBV28
CASRAGALYEQYF | TRBJ2-7 | TRBV7-8